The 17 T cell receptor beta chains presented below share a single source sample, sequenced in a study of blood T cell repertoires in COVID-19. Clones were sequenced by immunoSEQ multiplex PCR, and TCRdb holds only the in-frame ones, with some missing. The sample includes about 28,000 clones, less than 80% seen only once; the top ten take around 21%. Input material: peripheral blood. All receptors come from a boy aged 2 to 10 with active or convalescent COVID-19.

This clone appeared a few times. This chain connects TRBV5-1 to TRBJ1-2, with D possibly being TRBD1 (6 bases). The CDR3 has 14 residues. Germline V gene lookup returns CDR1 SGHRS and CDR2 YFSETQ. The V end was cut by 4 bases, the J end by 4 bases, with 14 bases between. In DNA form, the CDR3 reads TGCGCCAGCAGCCGGACAGTAGGCGGCTATGGCTACACCTTC. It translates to CASSRTVGGYGYTF.

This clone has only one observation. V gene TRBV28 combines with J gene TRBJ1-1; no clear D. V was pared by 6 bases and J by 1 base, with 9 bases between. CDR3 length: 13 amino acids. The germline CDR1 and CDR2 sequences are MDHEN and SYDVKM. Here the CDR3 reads CASSLIRNTEAFF. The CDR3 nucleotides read TGTGCCAGCAGCCTCATTAGGAACACTGAAGCTTTCTTT. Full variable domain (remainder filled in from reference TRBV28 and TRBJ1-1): DVKVTQSSRYLVKRTGEKVFLECVQDMDHENMFWYRQDPGLGLRLIYFSYDVKMKEKGDIPEGYSVSREKKERFSLILESASTNQTSMYLCASSLIRNTEAFFGQGTRLTVV.

The CDR3 nucleotides read TGTGCCAGCAGCCCGGAGATGGGACAGGGCTATGGCTACACCTTC. This sequence encodes CASSPEMGQGYGYTF. The rearrangement links TRBV7-8 to TRBJ1-2, with TRBD1 matching over 9 bases. Germline CDR1 is SGHVS and CDR2 is FQNEAQ. After removal of 5 bases from V and 4 bases from J, the junction contained 8 bases not matched to a gene. The CDR3 sequence is 15 residues long.

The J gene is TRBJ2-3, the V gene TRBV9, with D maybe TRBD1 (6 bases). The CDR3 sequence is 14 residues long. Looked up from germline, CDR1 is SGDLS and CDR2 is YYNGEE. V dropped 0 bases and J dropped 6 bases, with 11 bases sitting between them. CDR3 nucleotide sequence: TGTGCCAGCAGCGTAGCGAGGACAGCGGATACGCAGTATTTT. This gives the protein CASSVARTADTQYF.

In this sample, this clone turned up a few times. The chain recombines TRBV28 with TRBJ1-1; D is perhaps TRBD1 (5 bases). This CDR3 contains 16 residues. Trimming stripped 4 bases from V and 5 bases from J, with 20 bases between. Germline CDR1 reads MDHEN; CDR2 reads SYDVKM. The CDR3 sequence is CASSSVGQRRQTEAFF. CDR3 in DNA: TGTGCCAGCAGTTCTGTGGGGCAGCGTAGGCAAACTGAAGCTTTCTTT.

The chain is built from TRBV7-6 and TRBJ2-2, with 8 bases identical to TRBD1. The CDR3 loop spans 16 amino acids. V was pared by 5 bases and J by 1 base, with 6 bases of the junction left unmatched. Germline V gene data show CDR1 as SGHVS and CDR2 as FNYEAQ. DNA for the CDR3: TGTGCCAGCAGCCCCTGGACAGGGCGGAACACCGGGGAGCTGTTTTTT. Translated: CASSPWTGRNTGELFF. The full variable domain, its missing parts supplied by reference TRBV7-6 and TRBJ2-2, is GAGVSQSPRYKVTKRGQDVALRCDPISGHVSLYWYRQALGQGPEFLTYFNYEAQQDKSGLPNDRFSAERPEGSISTLTIQRTEQRDSAMYRCASSPWTGRNTGELFFGEGSRLTVL.

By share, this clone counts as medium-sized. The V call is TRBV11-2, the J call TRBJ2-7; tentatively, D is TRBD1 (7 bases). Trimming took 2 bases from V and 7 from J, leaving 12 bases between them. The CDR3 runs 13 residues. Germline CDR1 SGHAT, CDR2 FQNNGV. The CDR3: CASSLSGGWEQYV. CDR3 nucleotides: TGTGCCAGCAGCTTATCAGGGGGGTGGGAGCAGTACGTC.

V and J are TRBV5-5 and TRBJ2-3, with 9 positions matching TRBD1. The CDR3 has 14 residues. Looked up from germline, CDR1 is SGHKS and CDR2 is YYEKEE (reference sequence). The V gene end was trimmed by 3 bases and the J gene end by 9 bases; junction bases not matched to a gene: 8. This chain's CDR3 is CASSWDRAGQTQYF. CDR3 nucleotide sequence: TGTGCCAGCAGCTGGGACAGGGCAGGACAAACGCAGTATTTT.

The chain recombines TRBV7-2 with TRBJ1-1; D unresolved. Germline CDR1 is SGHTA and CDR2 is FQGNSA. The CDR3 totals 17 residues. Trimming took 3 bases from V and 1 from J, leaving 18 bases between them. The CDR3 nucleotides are TGTGCCAGCAGCTTTATCCTACTTAGGAGCTCGAACACTGAAGCTTTCTTT. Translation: CASSFILLRSSNTEAFF. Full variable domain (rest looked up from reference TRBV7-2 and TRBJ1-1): GAGVSQSPSNKVTEKGKDVELRCDPISGHTALYWYRQSLGQGLEFLIYFQGNSAPDKSGLPSDRFSAERTGGSVSTLTIQRTQQEDSAVYLCASSFILLRSSNTEAFFGQGTRLTVV.

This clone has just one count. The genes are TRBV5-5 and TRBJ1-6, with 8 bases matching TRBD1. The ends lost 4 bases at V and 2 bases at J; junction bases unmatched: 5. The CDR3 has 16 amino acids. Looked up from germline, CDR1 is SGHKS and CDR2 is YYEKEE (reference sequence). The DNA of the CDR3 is TGTGCCAGCAGCGTACGACAGGGGACCTATAATTCACCCCTCCACTTT. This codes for CASSVRQGTYNSPLHF. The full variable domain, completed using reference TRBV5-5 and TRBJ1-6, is DAGVTQSPTHLIKTRGQQVTLRCSPISGHKSVSWYQQVLGQGPQFIFQYYEKEERGRGNFPDRFSARQFPNYSSELNVNALLLGDSALYLCASSVRQGTYNSPLHFGNGTRLTVT.

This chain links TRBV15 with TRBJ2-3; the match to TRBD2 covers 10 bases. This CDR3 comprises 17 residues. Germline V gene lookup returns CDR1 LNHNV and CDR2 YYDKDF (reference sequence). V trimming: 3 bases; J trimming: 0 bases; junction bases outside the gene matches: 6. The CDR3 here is CATSSKKRGGSTDTQYF. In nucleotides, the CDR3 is TGTGCCACCAGCAGCAAAAAGCGGGGGGGAAGCACAGATACGCAGTATTTT.

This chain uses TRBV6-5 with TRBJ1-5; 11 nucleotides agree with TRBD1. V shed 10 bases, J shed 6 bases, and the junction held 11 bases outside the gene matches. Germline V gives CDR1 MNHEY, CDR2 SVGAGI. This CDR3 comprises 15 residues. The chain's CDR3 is CAISMGQGGGQPQHF. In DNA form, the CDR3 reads TGTGCCATCTCAATGGGACAGGGGGGAGGTCAGCCCCAGCATTTT.

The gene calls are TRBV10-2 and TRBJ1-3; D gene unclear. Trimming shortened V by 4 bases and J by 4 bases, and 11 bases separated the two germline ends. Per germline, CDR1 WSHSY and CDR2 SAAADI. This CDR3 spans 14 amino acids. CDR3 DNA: TGCGCCAGCAGTGGGAGGGTAATGGGAAACACCATATATTTT. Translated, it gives CASSGRVMGNTIYF.

The CDR3 DNA sequence: TGTGCCAGCAGCTTAGATCGAGGGCCCGGGCGGCGGGGATACGAGCAGTACGTC. As protein: CASSLDRGPGRRGYEQYV. This chain uses TRBV7-8 with TRBJ2-7, with a weak D call TRBD2 (6 bases). This CDR3 is built from 18 residues. V lost 1 base and J lost 4, with 23 bases in between. Per germline, CDR1 SGHVS and CDR2 FQNEAQ.

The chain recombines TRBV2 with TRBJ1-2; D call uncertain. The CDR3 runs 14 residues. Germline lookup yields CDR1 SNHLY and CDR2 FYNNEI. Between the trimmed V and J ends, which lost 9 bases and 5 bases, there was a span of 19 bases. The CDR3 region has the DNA TGTGCCAGTTTCCTAGGGCGGTCGGGGTATGGCTACACCTTC. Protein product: CASFLGRSGYGYTF.

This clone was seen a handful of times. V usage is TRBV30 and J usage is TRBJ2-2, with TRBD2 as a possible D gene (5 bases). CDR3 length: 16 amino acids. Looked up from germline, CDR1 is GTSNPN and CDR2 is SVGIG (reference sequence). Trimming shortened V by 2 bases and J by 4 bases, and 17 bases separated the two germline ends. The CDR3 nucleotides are TGTGCCTGGAGTAGAGGGCTCATCTCGGTCACCGGGGAGCTGTTTTTT. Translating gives CAWSRGLISVTGELFF. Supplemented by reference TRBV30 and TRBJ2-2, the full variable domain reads SQTIHQWPATLVQPVGSPLSLECTVEGTSNPNLYWYRQAAGRGLQLLFYSVGIGQISSEVPQNLSASRPQDRQFILSSKKLLLSDSGFYLCAWSRGLISVTGELFFGEGSRLTVL.

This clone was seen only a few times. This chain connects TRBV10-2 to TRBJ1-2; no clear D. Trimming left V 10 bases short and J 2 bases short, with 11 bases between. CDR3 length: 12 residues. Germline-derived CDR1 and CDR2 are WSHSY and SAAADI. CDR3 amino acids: CATSRGNYGYTF. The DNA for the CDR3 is TGCGCCACCTCCCGGGGAAACTATGGCTACACCTTC.